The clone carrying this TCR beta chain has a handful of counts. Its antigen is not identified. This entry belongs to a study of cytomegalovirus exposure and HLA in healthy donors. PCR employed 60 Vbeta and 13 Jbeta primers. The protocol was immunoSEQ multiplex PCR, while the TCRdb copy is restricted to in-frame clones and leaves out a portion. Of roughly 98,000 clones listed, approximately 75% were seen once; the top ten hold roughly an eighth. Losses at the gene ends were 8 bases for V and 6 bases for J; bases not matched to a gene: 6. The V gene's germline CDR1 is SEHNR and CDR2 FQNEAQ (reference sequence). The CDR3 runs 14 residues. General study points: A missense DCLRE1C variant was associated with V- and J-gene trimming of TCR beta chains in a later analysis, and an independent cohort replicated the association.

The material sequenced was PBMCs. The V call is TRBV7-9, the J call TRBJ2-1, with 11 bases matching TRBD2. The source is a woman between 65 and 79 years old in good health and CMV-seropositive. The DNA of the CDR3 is TGTGCCAGCTTTCTAGCGGGAGGACCCAATGAGCAGTTCTTC. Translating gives CASFLAGGPNEQFF. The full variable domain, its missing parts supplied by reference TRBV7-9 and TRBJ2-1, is DTGVSQNPRHKITKRGQNVTFRCDPISEHNRLYWYRQTLGQGPEFLTYFQNEAQLEKSRLLSDRFSAERPKGSFSTLEIQRTEQGDSAMYLCASFLAGGPNEQFFGPGTRLTVL.